One and the same sample provided the 14 T cell receptor beta chains below, sequenced in a study of T-cell reconstitution after alpha-beta-depleted transplantation in children. For TCRbeta, the library was prepared with unique molecular identifiers. MiXCR, applied by TCRdb to the PCR reads, yields one record per CDR3 protein. In the table there are around 380,000 distinct CDR3 sequences, 11% of which are singletons. The starting material was PBMCs from the stem cell graft donor, obtained from the stem cell graft. The receptors stem from a human donor who donated a stem cell graft to a child with acute myeloid leukemia.

This clonotype came up a few times. The chain couples TRBV25-1 to TRBJ2-2; 8 positions agree with TRBD2. V was clipped by 6 bases and J by 7 bases; unmatched bases: 10. This CDR3 has 15 amino acids. CDR1 and CDR2 (germline): MGHDK, SYGVNS. For the CDR3, the DNA is TGTGCCAGCAGCTCAGCGGGGGATGCCGGCGGGGAGCTGTTTTTT. Its translation: CASSSAGDAGGELFF.

The rearrangement links TRBV6-2 or TRBV6-3 to TRBJ2-7; maybe TRBD1 (6 bases). This CDR3 region has 15 residues. Germline lookup yields CDR1 MNHEY and CDR2 SVGEGT. The ends were cut back, 5 bases at V and 2 bases at J, with 16 bases in the middle. The CDR3 sequence is CASSARTGGTYEQYV. CDR3 sequence (DNA): TGTGCCAGCAGTGCCAGGACTGGGGGCACCTACGAGCAGTACGTC.

This clonotype was counted only a few times. The chain employs TRBV20-1 and TRBJ1-5, with D perhaps matching TRBD1 (5 bases). The germline V gene encodes CDR1 DFQATT and CDR2 SNEGSKA (reference sequence). Trimming left V 2 bases short and J 7 bases short, with 15 bases between. This CDR3 contains 14 residues. The CDR3 protein is CSARSGGNGQPQHF. The CDR3 nucleotides read TGCAGTGCTAGATCGGGGGGAAATGGACAGCCCCAGCATTTT.

This clonotype occurred many times. This chain joins TRBV29-1 and TRBJ1-1; D perhaps matches TRBD1 (6 bases). The CDR3 sequence is 14 residues long. Trimming shortened V by 7 bases and J by 6 bases, and 21 bases separated the two germline ends. Germline CDR1 is SQVTM and CDR2 is ANQGSEA. CDR3 in amino acids: CSGTRGPPSAEAFF. CDR3 nucleotides: TGCAGCGGAACCAGGGGTCCTCCCTCGGCTGAAGCTTTCTTT.

A note on this clonotype: As the CDR3 is not closed by the conserved phenylalanine or tryptophan, this likely results from a read error. This chain joins TRBV5-1 and TRBJ2-7; D assignment may be TRBD1 or TRBD2 (5 bases each). Germline CDR1 reads SGHRS; CDR2 reads YFSETQ. V shed 0 bases and J shed 3 bases, with 10 bases lying between them. The CDR3 has 14 residues. The CDR3 sequence is CASSLESGSYEQYL. DNA for the CDR3: TGCGCCAGCAGCTTGGAGTCAGGGAGCTACGAGCAGTACTTG.

This clonotype came up many times. The chain links TRBV12-3 or TRBV12-4 to TRBJ2-5; D may correspond to TRBD1 or TRBD2 (5 bases each). The CDR3 consists of 15 residues. V shed 5 bases and J shed 5 bases, with 18 bases lying between them. CDR3 residues: CASSPPGARGETQYF. In DNA, the CDR3 is TGTGCCAGCAGTCCCCCCGGGGCTCGAGGCGAGACCCAGTACTTC.

This clonotype was seen only a few times. The rearrangement joins TRBV29-1 to TRBJ2-7, with D uncertain. The CDR3 extends over 13 amino acids. The V gene's germline CDR1 is SQVTM and CDR2 ANQGSEA. V was cut by 2 bases and J by 5 bases, with 13 bases left in between. CDR3 DNA sequence: TGCAGCGTTGAAACAGCACCCGGACACGAGCAGTACGTC. Protein sequence: CSVETAPGHEQYV.

The chain couples TRBV20-1 to TRBJ1-4, with 7 bases lining up with TRBD1. J was trimmed by 7 bases and V by 6 bases; bases with no gene match: 8. This CDR3 has 13 residues. Germline CDR1 is DFQATT and CDR2 is SNEGSKA (reference sequence). Here the CDR3 DNA reads TGCAGTGCCCCGACAGGGCTAAGTGAAAAACTGTTTTTT. Its protein is CSAPTGLSEKLFF.

This clonotype was counted at least ten times. V and J are TRBV6-1 and TRBJ2-4; perhaps TRBD2 as D (6 bases). Germline CDR1 reads MNHNS; CDR2 reads SASEGT. The CDR3 has 14 amino acids. With 4 bases removed from V and 7 bases from J, the gap between germline ends came to 14 bases. The CDR3 loop is CASSGAGTWNIQYF. The CDR3 nucleotides are TGTGCCAGCAGTGGTGCAGGGACTTGGAACATTCAGTACTTC.

The table lists this clonotype with many counts. The chain joins TRBV5-1 to TRBJ2-3; no firm D call. CDR3 size: 14 residues. The ends were cut back, 5 bases at V and 0 bases at J, with 10 bases in the middle. Germline V gene lookup returns CDR1 SGHRS and CDR2 YFSETQ. The CDR3 reads CASRGGSSTDTQYF. The CDR3 DNA reads TGCGCCAGCAGAGGCGGATCTAGCACAGATACGCAGTATTTT.

With respect to this clonotype: This may come from a read error, since a much larger clone is one base off. The chain joins TRBV20-1 to TRBJ2-1; 9 nucleotides match TRBD2. Germline-derived CDR1 and CDR2 are DFQATT and SNEGSKA (reference sequence). The junction had 4 bases not matched to a gene; V was cut back by 1 base and J by 6 bases. The CDR3 contains 14 residues. The CDR3 sequence: CSARASGVFNEQFF. For the CDR3, the DNA is TGCAGTGCTAGAGCTAGCGGGGTTTTCAATGAGCAGTTCTTC.

The chain's CDR3 is CASSFGTSVPGELFF. CDR3 nucleotides: TGTGCCAGCAGCTTCGGGACTAGCGTTCCCGGGGAGCTGTTTTTT. The rearrangement uses TRBV7-2 and TRBJ2-2; 10 bases agree with TRBD2. Trimming cost V 3 bases and J 6 bases; bases outside gene matches: 4. CDR1 and CDR2 (germline): SGHTA, FQGNSA. The CDR3 is made up of 15 amino acids.

CDR3 sequence reads: CASSLERGSTEAFF. Written as DNA, the CDR3 is TGCGCCAGCAGCTTGGAGAGGGGTAGCACTGAAGCTTTCTTT. This chain uses TRBV5-1 with TRBJ1-1; tentatively, D is TRBD1 (5 bases). CDR1 and CDR2 from the germline V gene are SGHRS and YFSETQ. The CDR3 consists of 14 residues. V lost 0 bases and J lost 4, with 10 bases in between.

The rearrangement joins TRBV12-3 or TRBV12-4 to TRBJ1-6, with TRBD1 as a possible D gene (5 bases). The CDR3 length is 13 residues. V lost 6 bases, J lost 7 bases, and 10 bases lay in between. The CDR3 DNA reads TGTGCCAGCAGGGGACTCCCCAATTCACCCCTCCACTTT. It translates to CASRGLPNSPLHF.